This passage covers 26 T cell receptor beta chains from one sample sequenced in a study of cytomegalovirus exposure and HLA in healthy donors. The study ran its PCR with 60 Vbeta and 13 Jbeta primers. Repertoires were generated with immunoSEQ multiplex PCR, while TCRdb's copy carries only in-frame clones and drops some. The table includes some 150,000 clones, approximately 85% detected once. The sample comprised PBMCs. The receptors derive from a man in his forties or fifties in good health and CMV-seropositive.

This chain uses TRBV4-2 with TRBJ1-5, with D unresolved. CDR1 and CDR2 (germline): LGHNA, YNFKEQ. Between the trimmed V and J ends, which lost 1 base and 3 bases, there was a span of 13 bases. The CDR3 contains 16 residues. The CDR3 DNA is TGTGCCAGCAGCCAAGGTCAGACTCTCTTCAATCAGCCCCAGCATTTT. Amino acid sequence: CASSQGQTLFNQPQHF.

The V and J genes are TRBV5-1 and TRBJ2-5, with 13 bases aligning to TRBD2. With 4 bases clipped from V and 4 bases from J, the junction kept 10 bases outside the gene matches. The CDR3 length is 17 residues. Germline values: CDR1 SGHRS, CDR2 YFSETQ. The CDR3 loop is CASSPLAGGPARETQYF. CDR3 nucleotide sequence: TGCGCCAGCAGCCCACTAGCGGGAGGGCCGGCGAGAGAGACCCAGTACTTC.

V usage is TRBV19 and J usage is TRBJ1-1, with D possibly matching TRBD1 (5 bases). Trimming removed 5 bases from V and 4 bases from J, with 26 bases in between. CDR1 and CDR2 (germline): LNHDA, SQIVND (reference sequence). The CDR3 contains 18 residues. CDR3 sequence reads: CASSLALGGEGGSTEAFF. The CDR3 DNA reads TGTGCCAGTAGTCTTGCTTTGGGGGGGGAAGGAGGATCCACTGAAGCTTTCTTT.

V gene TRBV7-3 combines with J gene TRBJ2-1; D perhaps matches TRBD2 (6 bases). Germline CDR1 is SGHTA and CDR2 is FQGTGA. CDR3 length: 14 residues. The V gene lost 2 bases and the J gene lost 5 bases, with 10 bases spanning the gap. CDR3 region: CASSLPGLNNEQFF. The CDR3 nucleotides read TGTGCCAGCAGCTTACCAGGACTAAACAATGAGCAGTTCTTC.

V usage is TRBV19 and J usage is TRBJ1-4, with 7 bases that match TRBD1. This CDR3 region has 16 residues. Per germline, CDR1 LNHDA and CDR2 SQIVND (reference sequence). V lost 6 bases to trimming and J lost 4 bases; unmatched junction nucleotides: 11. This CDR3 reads CASSIQGLEVNEKLFF. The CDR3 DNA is TGTGCCAGTAGCATACAGGGGCTAGAAGTTAATGAAAAACTGTTTTTT.

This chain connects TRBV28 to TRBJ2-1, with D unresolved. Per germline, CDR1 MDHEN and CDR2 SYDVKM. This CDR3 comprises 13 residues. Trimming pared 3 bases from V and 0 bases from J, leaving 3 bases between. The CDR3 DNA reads TGTGCCAGCAGTTTTAGCTCCTACAATGAGCAGTTCTTC. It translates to CASSFSSYNEQFF.

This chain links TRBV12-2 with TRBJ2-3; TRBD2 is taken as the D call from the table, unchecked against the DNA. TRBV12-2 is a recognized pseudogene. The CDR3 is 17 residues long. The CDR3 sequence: CASRLEERGDLTDTQYF. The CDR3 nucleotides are TGTGCAAGTCGCTTAGAAGAGCGGGGGGACCTCACAGATACGCAGTATTTT.

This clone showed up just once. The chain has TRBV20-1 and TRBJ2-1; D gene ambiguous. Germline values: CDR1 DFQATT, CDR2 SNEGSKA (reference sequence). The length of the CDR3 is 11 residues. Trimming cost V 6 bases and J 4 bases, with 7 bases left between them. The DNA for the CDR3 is TGCAGTGCCCGCGAATACAATGAGCAGTTCTTC. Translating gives CSAREYNEQFF.

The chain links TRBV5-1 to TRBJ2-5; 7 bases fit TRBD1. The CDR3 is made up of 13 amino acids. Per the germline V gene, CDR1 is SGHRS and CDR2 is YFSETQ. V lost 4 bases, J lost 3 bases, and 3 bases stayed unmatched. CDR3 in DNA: TGCGCCAGCAGCCGGGACAGTAAAGAGACCCAGTACTTC. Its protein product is CASSRDSKETQYF.

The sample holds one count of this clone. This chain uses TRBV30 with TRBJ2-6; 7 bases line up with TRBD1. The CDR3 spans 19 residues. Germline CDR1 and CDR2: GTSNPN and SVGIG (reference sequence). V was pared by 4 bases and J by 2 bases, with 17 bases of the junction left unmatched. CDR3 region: CAWTAYMDRPGAGANVLTF. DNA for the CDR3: TGTGCCTGGACCGCTTATATGGACAGGCCAGGGGCTGGGGCCAACGTCCTGACTTTC. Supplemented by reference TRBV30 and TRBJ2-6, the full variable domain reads SQTIHQWPATLVQPVGSPLSLECTVEGTSNPNLYWYRQAAGRGLQLLFYSVGIGQISSEVPQNLSASRPQDRQFILSSKKLLLSDSGFYLCAWTAYMDRPGAGANVLTFGAGSRLTVL.

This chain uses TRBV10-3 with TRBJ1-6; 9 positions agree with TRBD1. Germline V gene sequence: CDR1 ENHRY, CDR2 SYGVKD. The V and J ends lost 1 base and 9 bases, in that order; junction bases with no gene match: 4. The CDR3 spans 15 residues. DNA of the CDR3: TGTGCCATCAGTGAGTATGAGACAGGGGGTTCACCCCTCCACTTT. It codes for CAISEYETGGSPLHF.

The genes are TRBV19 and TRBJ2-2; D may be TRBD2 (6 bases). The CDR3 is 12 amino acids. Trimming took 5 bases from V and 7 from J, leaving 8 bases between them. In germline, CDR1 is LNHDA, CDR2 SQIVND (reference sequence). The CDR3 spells CASSGGYGELFF. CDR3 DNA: TGTGCCAGTAGTGGAGGGTACGGGGAGCTGTTTTTT.

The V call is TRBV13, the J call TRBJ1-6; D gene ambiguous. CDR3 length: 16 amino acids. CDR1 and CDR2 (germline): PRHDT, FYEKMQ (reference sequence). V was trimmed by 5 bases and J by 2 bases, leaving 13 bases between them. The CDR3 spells CASSEERVPYNSPLHF. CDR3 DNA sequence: TGTGCCAGCAGCGAAGAACGGGTTCCCTATAATTCACCCCTCCACTTT.

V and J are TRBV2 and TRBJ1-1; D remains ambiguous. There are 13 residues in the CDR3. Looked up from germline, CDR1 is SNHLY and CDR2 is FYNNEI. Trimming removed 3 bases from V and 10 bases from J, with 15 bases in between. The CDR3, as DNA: TGTGCCAGCAGTGATTCGCCAGGCACGCGAGCTTTCTTT. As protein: CASSDSPGTRAFF.

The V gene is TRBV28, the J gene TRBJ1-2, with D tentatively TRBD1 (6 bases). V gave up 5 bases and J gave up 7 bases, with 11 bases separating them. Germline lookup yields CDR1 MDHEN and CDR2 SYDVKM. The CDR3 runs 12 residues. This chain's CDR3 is CASSRGARGYTF. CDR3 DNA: TGTGCCAGCAGTCGGGGGGCCCGTGGCTACACCTTC.

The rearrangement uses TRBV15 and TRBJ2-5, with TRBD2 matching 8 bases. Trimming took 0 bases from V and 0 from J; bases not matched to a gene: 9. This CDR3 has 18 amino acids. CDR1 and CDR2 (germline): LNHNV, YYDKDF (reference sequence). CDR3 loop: CATSRESGAGGHQETQYF. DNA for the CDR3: TGTGCCACCAGCAGAGAAAGTGGGGCGGGGGGACACCAAGAGACCCAGTACTTC.

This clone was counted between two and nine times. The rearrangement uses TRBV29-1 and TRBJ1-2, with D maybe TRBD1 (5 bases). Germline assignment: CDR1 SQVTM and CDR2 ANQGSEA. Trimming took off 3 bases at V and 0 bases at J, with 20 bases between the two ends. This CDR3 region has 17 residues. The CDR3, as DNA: TGCAGCGTTGAGAATATTGTGTTGACAGACGCTAACTATGGCTACACCTTC. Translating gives CSVENIVLTDANYGYTF.

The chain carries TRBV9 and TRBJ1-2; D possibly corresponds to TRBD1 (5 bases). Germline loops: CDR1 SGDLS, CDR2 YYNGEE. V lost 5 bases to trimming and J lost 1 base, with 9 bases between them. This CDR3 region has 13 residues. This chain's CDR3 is CASRGGGNYGYTF. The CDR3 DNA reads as TGTGCCAGCAGGGGGGGTGGTAACTATGGCTACACCTTC.

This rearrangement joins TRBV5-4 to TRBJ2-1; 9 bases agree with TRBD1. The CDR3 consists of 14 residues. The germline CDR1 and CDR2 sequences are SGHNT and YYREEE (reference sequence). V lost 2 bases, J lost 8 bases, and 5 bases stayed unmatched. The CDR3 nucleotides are TGTGCCAGCAGCTTTAGGACAGGGGTCTATGAGCAGTTCTTC. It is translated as CASSFRTGVYEQFF.

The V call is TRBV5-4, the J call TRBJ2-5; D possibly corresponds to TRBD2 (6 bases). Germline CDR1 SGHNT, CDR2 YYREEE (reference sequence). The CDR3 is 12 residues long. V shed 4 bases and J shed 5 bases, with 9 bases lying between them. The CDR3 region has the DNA TGTGCCAGCAGCCCCGGGGGTGAGACCCAGTACTTC. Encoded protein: CASSPGGETQYF.

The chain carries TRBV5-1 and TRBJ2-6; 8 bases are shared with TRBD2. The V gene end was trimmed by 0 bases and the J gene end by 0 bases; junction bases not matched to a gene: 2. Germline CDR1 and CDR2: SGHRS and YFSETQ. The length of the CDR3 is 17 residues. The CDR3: CASSLARGGSGANVLTF. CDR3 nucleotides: TGCGCCAGCAGCTTGGCCCGGGGGGGCTCTGGGGCCAACGTCCTGACTTTC.

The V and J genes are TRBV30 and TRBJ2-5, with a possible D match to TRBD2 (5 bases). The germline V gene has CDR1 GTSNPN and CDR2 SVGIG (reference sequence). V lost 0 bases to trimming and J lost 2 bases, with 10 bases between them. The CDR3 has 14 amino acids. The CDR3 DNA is TGTGCCTGGAGTGTACGGTCGGGGCAAGAGACCCAGTACTTC. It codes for CAWSVRSGQETQYF.

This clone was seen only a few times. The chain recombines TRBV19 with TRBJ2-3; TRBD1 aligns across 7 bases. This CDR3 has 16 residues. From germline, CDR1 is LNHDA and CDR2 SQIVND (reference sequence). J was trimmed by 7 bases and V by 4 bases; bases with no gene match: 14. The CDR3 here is CASSNFRDRGRHTQYF. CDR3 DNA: TGTGCCAGTAGTAACTTCCGGGACAGAGGACGGCATACGCAGTATTTT.

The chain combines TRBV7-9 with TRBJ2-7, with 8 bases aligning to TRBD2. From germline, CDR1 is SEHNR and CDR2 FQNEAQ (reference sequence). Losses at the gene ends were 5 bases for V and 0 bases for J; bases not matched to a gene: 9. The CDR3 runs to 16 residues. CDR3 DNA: TGTGCCAGCAGCGCCGGGCTAGCGGGCCTCTCCTACGAGCAGTACTTC. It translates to CASSAGLAGLSYEQYF.

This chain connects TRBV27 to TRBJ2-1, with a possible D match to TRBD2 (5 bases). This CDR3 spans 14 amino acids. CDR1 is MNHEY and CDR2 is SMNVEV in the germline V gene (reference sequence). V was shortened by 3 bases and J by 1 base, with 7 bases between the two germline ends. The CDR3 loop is CASSFSASYNEQFF. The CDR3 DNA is TGTGCCAGCAGTTTTAGCGCTTCCTACAATGAGCAGTTCTTC.

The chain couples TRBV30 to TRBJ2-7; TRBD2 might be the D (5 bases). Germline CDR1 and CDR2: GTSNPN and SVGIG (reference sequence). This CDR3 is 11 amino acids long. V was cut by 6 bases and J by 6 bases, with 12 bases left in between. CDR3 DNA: TGTGCCTGCATTTCCCGGGGCGAGCAGTACTTC. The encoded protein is CACISRGEQYF.